This TCR beta chain was recorded in a study of control samples from healthy donors and cancer patients. CDR3 length: 15 residues. Germline CDR1 reads SGHTS; CDR2 reads YDEGEE. V lost 4 bases, J lost 1 base, and 11 bases lay in between. Assay used: immunoSEQ multiplex PCR; TCRdb lists only in-frame clones, some missing. The table lists about 95,000 clones, 85% of them singletons. The sequencing input was blood. The clonotype was recovered from a man aged 25-40 years in good health. The chain combines TRBV5-8 with TRBJ2-2; a weak D match, TRBD1 (6 bases). DNA of the CDR3: TGTGCCAGCAGCCAGGGGTTACGGAACACCGGGGAGCTGTTTTTT. This codes for CASSQGLRNTGELFF.